A single sample is the source of the 16 T cell receptor beta chains below, sequenced in a study of T cells after yellow fever vaccination. Each CDR3 protein gets one entry after TCRdb re-called the 5' RACE reads with MiXCR. The data contain about 360,000 distinct CDR3 sequences, about 6% of them seen just once; the ten biggest clones take up 14% to 15%. Specimen: PBMCs, collected 5 days after the yellow fever booster vaccination. Receptor source: a man under 40 who received the YFV17D yellow fever vaccine.

This clonotype showed up just a few times. The chain links TRBV28 to TRBJ1-1; D is undetermined. In germline, CDR1 is MDHEN, CDR2 SYDVKM. The CDR3 is 14 residues long. Trimming pared 3 bases from V and 4 bases from J, leaving 12 bases between. The CDR3 nucleotides read TGTGCCAGCAGTTTGGCCCCTTTGGCCACTGAAGCTTTCTTT. Translation: CASSLAPLATEAFF.

Ten or more counts support this clonotype. The chain links TRBV14 to TRBJ1-6; D gene ambiguous. With 1 base removed from V and 8 bases from J, the gap between germline ends came to 3 bases. Per germline, CDR1 SGHDN and CDR2 FVKESK. The CDR3 has 12 residues. The CDR3 DNA reads as TGTGCCAGCAGCCAAGGTCATTCACCCCTCCACTTT. Its translation is CASSQGHSPLHF. Full variable domain (rest looked up from reference TRBV14 and TRBJ1-6): EAGVTQFPSHSVIEKGQTVTLRCDPISGHDNLYWYRRVMGKEIKFLLHFVKESKQDESGMPNNRFLAERTGGTYSTLKVQPAELEDSGVYFCASSQGHSPLHFGNGTRLTVT.

The V and J genes are TRBV6-7 and TRBJ2-4, with a weak D call TRBD1 (6 bases). TRBV6-7 is assigned to the ORF class and has an uncertain function. The V and J ends lost 4 bases and 8 bases respectively, with 24 bases between them. The CDR3 runs to 17 residues. The DNA of the CDR3 is TGTGCCAGCAGTTGTCCGGCCCCACAGGGTCTAGGGGACATTCAGTACTTC. It encodes CASSCPAPQGLGDIQYF.

This clonotype occurred a few times. Since a much larger clone is just one base distant, this may be a read error. This chain links TRBV20-1 with TRBJ2-2; TRBD2 aligns across 7 bases. Germline V CDR1 and CDR2: DFQATT, SNEGSKA (reference sequence). This CDR3 comprises 16 residues. The CDR3 here is CCAISPGGGRTGELFF. CDR3 DNA: TGCTGTGCTATATCCCCCGGCGGCGGGAGAACCGGGGAGCTGTTTTTT.

This chain links TRBV6-2 or TRBV6-3 with TRBJ2-2; D possibly uses TRBD1 or TRBD2 (5 bases each). V was trimmed by 9 bases and J by 1 base, leaving 12 bases between them. Germline V gene data show CDR1 as MNHEY and CDR2 as SVGEGT. The CDR3 covers 14 residues. The CDR3 nucleotides are TGTGCCAGTATGGGACGGCTGAACACCGGGGAGCTGTTTTTT. Its protein is CASMGRLNTGELFF.

CDR3 in amino acids: CASSLTLASNEQFF. Written as DNA, the CDR3 is TGTGCCAGCAGCTTAACACTAGCTAGTAATGAGCAGTTCTTC. V and J are TRBV7-9 and TRBJ2-1; D possibly corresponds to TRBD2 (6 bases). Germline CDR1 is SEHNR and CDR2 is FQNEAQ (reference sequence). The CDR3 extends over 14 amino acids. V lost 2 bases, J lost 7 bases, and 12 bases lay in between.

The rearrangement joins TRBV7-2 to TRBJ2-3; possibly TRBD1 for D (7 bases). Germline V gene lookup returns CDR1 SGHTA and CDR2 FQGNSA. Trimming pared 10 bases from V and 4 bases from J, leaving 15 bases between. There are 13 residues in the CDR3. The CDR3 spells CANRGLLPDTQYF. DNA of the CDR3: TGTGCCAACAGGGGACTCCTCCCAGATACGCAGTATTTT.

The V call is TRBV7-2, the J call TRBJ1-4, with D possibly matching TRBD1 (5 bases). This CDR3 is built from 15 residues. Trimming shortened V by 1 base and J by 4 bases, and 10 bases separated the two germline ends. CDR1 is SGHTA and CDR2 is FQGNSA in the germline V gene. Here the CDR3 DNA reads TGTGCCAGCAGCTTAGTTCCAGGGAGTAATGAAAAACTGTTTTTT. Translated, it gives CASSLVPGSNEKLFF.

This clonotype was counted at least ten times. V usage is TRBV2 and J usage is TRBJ2-1, with D possibly TRBD2 on 6 matching bases. The length of the CDR3 is 12 residues. V was pared by 2 bases and J by 11 bases, with 10 bases between. In germline, CDR1 is SNHLY, CDR2 FYNNEI. For the CDR3, the DNA is TGTGCCAGCAGTGAACTCGGGGGAAAGCAGTTCTTC. It is translated as CASSELGGKQFF. The entire variable domain, with the rest obtained from reference TRBV2 and TRBJ2-1, is as follows: EPEVTQTPSHQVTQMGQEVILRCVPISNHLYFYWYRQILGQKVEFLVSFYNNEISEKSEIFDDQFSVERPDGSNFTLKIRSTKLEDSAMYFCASSELGGKQFFGPGTRLTVL.

The rearrangement uses TRBV4-2 and TRBJ1-2, with a weak D call TRBD1 (5 bases). Germline V lookup: CDR1 LGHNA, CDR2 YNFKEQ. The CDR3 totals 16 residues. The V end lost 1 base, the J end lost 4 bases, and 16 bases lay between the germline ends. The CDR3 spells CASSQVVKKGPYGYTF. In DNA, the CDR3 is TGTGCCAGCAGCCAAGTTGTGAAGAAGGGACCCTATGGCTACACCTTC.

A few counts support this clonotype. This rearrangement joins TRBV20-1 to TRBJ2-3, with a possible D match to TRBD2 (6 bases). CDR1 and CDR2 from the germline V gene are DFQATT and SNEGSKA (reference sequence). V lost 0 bases and J 4 bases, leaving 11 bases between the germline ends. The CDR3 is 14 amino acids. The CDR3 loop reads CSARDGASADTQYF. The CDR3 DNA reads as TGCAGTGCTAGAGATGGGGCTAGCGCAGATACGCAGTATTTT.

V usage is TRBV5-5 and J usage is TRBJ1-5, with D perhaps matching TRBD1 (5 bases). Germline CDR1 is SGHKS and CDR2 is YYEKEE (reference sequence). V lost 4 bases to trimming and J lost 1 base, with 12 bases between them. This CDR3 spans 15 amino acids. The CDR3 DNA follows: TGTGCCAGCAGCCTGAGGGGTTCCAGCAATCAGCCCCAGCATTTT. Protein sequence: CASSLRGSSNQPQHF. The full variable domain, its missing parts supplied by reference TRBV5-5 and TRBJ1-5, is DAGVTQSPTHLIKTRGQQVTLRCSPISGHKSVSWYQQVLGQGPQFIFQYYEKEERGRGNFPDRFSARQFPNYSSELNVNALLLGDSALYLCASSLRGSSNQPQHFGDGTRLSIL.

The chain links TRBV2 to TRBJ2-3, with no clear D. The V and J ends lost 3 bases and 2 bases respectively, with 9 bases between them. The CDR3 length is 14 residues. Germline CDR1 is SNHLY and CDR2 is FYNNEI. This CDR3 is CASSDARLTDTQYF. The CDR3 coding sequence is TGTGCCAGCAGTGACGCGCGGCTCACAGATACGCAGTATTTT.

This sequence joins TRBV29-1 and TRBJ2-2; D is ambiguous. From germline, CDR1 is SQVTM and CDR2 ANQGSEA. This CDR3 region has 14 residues. V lost 0 bases, J lost 8 bases, and 13 bases lay in between. In nucleotides, the CDR3 is TGCAGCGTTGAAGATCAGGACCGGCCAGGGGAGCTGTTTTTT. Its translation is CSVEDQDRPGELFF.

This clonotype was counted many times. The chain links TRBV27 to TRBJ2-5; TRBD2 aligns across 7 bases. Germline assignment: CDR1 MNHEY and CDR2 SMNVEV (reference sequence). Trimming at V came to 5 bases and at J to 5 bases, leaving 17 bases not matched to a gene. The CDR3 extends over 17 amino acids. DNA for the CDR3: TGTGCCAGCAGTCGAACCTTGGGGAGCGGGACCCGGGAGACCCAGTACTTC. This translates into CASSRTLGSGTRETQYF.

This chain connects TRBV20-1 to TRBJ2-7; the match to TRBD2 covers 7 bases. This CDR3 spans 14 amino acids. Germline V gene lookup returns CDR1 DFQATT and CDR2 SNEGSKA (reference sequence). The J segment lost 0 bases and the V segment lost 5 bases, leaving 7 bases of the junction unmatched. CDR3 sequence reads: CSAPSGKSSYEQYF. In DNA, the CDR3 is TGCAGTGCTCCCAGCGGGAAGAGCTCCTACGAGCAGTACTTC.